The 12 T cell receptor beta chains below were found in one sample sequenced in a study of cytomegalovirus exposure and HLA in healthy donors. This PCR relied on a set of 60 Vbeta primers and 13 Jbeta primers. Clones were sequenced by immunoSEQ multiplex PCR, and TCRdb holds only the in-frame ones, with some missing. The sample contains 310,000 or so clones, 70% to 90% of which appear only once. The sample comprised PBMCs. These TCRs come from a woman aged 18-29 years in good health and CMV-seronegative.

V gene TRBV10-3 combines with J gene TRBJ2-5; 9 bases are a match to TRBD2. V lost 3 bases and J lost 1; bases outside the gene matches: 12. This CDR3 has 18 residues. Germline V gives CDR1 ENHRY, CDR2 SYGVKD. The CDR3 bases are TGTGCCATCAGTGAACGGCCAATTAGCGGGGGAACCCAAGAGACCCAGTACTTC. Its protein product is CAISERPISGGTQETQYF.

The chain recombines TRBV10-3 with TRBJ2-3; a weak D match, TRBD1 (6 bases). The germline gives CDR1 ENHRY, CDR2 SYGVKD. The CDR3 has 12 amino acids. The V gene lost 2 bases and the J gene lost 11 bases, with 11 bases spanning the gap. The CDR3 DNA sequence: TGTGCCATCAGTGAGATGGGGGCGCAGCAGTATTTT. This translates into CAISEMGAQQYF.

The chain links TRBV27 to TRBJ1-1; 11 nucleotides align to TRBD1. This CDR3 region has 17 residues. Germline CDR1 is MNHEY and CDR2 is SMNVEV (reference sequence). Trimming cost V 8 bases and J 4 bases; bases outside gene matches: 15. The CDR3 bases are TGTGCCAGCGGGGCCCGGGACAGGGGGAAATTGGGCACTGAAGCTTTCTTT. Its protein product is CASGARDRGKLGTEAFF.

V usage is TRBV7-7 and J usage is TRBJ2-7; TRBD1 matches at 10 bases. The CDR3 runs to 14 residues. The germline V gene encodes CDR1 SSHAT and CDR2 FNYEAQ (reference sequence). CDR3 bases: TGTGCAGCCCACCTCGGGACAGGGGTAGATGAGCAGTACTTC. This codes for CAAHLGTGVDEQYF. The full variable domain, in which reference TRBV7-7 and TRBJ2-7 provide the parts outside the CDR3, is GAGVSQSPRYKVTKRGQDVTLRCDPISSHATLYWYQQALGQGPEFLTYFNYEAQPDKSGLPSDRFSAERPEGSISTLTIQRTEQRDSAMYRCAAHLGTGVDEQYFGPGTRLTVT.

The chain joins TRBV9 to TRBJ1-2; tentative D call: TRBD1 (5 bases). V lost 4 bases and J 8 bases, leaving 15 bases between the germline ends. Germline loops: CDR1 SGDLS, CDR2 YYNGEE. The CDR3 sequence is 13 residues long. The CDR3 sequence is CASSSGDLWGYTF. In DNA form, the CDR3 reads TGTGCCAGCAGCTCGGGGGACCTTTGGGGCTACACCTTC.

This sequence joins TRBV7-8 and TRBJ1-1; 7 bases agree with TRBD1. Germline lookup yields CDR1 SGHVS and CDR2 FQNEAQ. This CDR3 contains 14 residues. J was trimmed by 3 bases and V by 5 bases; bases with no gene match: 6. Written as DNA, the CDR3 is TGTGCCAGCAGCCTTAGGGGGCAGGACACTGAAGCTTTCTTT. The encoded protein is CASSLRGQDTEAFF. Full variable domain (outside the CDR3, taken from reference TRBV7-8 and TRBJ1-1): GAGVSQSPRYKVAKRGQDVALRCDPISGHVSLFWYQQALGQGPEFLTYFQNEAQLDKSGLPSDRFFAERPEGSVSTLKIQRTQQEDSAVYLCASSLRGQDTEAFFGQGTRLTVV.

This chain links TRBV5-7 with TRBJ2-7, with TRBD1 matching over 9 bases. TRBV5-7 is labeled an ORF, and its function is uncertain. The ends lost 0 bases at V and 5 bases at J; junction bases unmatched: 9. The CDR3 has 16 residues. The CDR3 protein is CASSLAQGQGYHEQYF. The CDR3 DNA follows: TGTGCCAGCAGCTTGGCACAGGGACAGGGATACCACGAGCAGTACTTC.

The rearrangement joins TRBV19 to TRBJ2-3; 9 bases align to TRBD1. Looked up from germline, CDR1 is LNHDA and CDR2 is SQIVND (reference sequence). J was trimmed by 3 bases and V by 5 bases; bases with no gene match: 21. CDR3 size: 20 residues. CDR3 loop: CASSAIGTGKGAGETDTQYF. As DNA, the CDR3 is TGTGCCAGTAGTGCCATCGGGACAGGGAAAGGGGCGGGTGAGACAGATACGCAGTATTTT.

The V and J genes are TRBV10-1 and TRBJ1-3; possibly TRBD1 for D (5 bases). Germline assignment: CDR1 WNHNN and CDR2 SYGVQD (reference sequence). CDR3 length: 16 residues. V shed 0 bases and J shed 1 base, with 10 bases lying between them. Written as DNA, the CDR3 is TGCGCCAGCAGTGAGTCGTGGCAGGGATCTGGAAACACCATATATTTT. Protein product: CASSESWQGSGNTIYF.

The chain links TRBV9 to TRBJ1-1; no clear D gene. CDR1 and CDR2 from the germline V gene are SGDLS and YYNGEE. The CDR3 has 13 amino acids. Trimming pared 3 bases from V and 1 base from J, leaving 7 bases between. CDR3 amino acids: CASSALKNTEAFF. In nucleotides, the CDR3 is TGTGCCAGCAGCGCCCTAAAGAACACTGAAGCTTTCTTT.

Concerning this clone: The junction departs from the called germline gene at one end, perhaps through a read error. This sequence joins TRBV19 and TRBJ2-7; D call uncertain. Germline lookup yields CDR1 LNHDA and CDR2 SQIVND (reference sequence). The CDR3 extends over 14 amino acids. CDR3: CASSTPPSSCEQYF. The CDR3 region has the DNA TGTGCCAGTAGTACCCCCCCAAGCTCCTGCGAGCAGTACTTC. Drawing the rest from reference TRBV19 and TRBJ2-7, the complete variable domain is DGGITQSPKYLFRKEGQNVTLSCEQNLNHDAMYWYRQDPGQGLRLIYYSQIVNDFQKGDIAEGYSVSREKKESFPLTVTSAQKNPTAFYLCASSTPPSSCEQYFGPGTRLTVT.

The chain carries TRBV7-9 and TRBJ1-1; maybe TRBD1 (5 bases). Germline CDR1 and CDR2: SEHNR and FQNEAQ (reference sequence). The CDR3 is 13 amino acids. The CDR3 nucleotides are TGTTCCTCTAGGACCGGGGGTGGGACTGAAGCTTTCTTT. Its translation is CSSRTGGGTEAFF.